Below, 2 T cell receptor beta chains from the same sample are listed, as sequenced in a study of cytomegalovirus exposure and HLA in healthy donors. A multiplex PCR was run with 60 Vbeta primers and 13 Jbeta primers. Generated by immunoSEQ multiplex PCR, the TCRdb table keeps only in-frame clones and is missing some. Counted here are about 130,000 clones, approximately 80% occurring once; the ten biggest clones make up 5.5% to 7.5%. The sample consisted of PBMCs. These TCRs come from a woman between 40 and 50 years old in good health and CMV-seropositive.

The gene calls are TRBV28 and TRBJ1-1, with TRBD1 matching 8 bases. Germline V CDR1 and CDR2: MDHEN, SYDVKM. J lost 3 bases, V lost 5 bases, and 5 bases had no gene match. This CDR3 region has 14 residues. The CDR3 protein is CASSPMTGDTEAFF. For the CDR3, the DNA is TGTGCCAGCAGTCCGATGACAGGGGACACTGAAGCTTTCTTT.

The DNA of the CDR3 is TGCGCCAGCAGCCAAGGAGGTAGCGGGAGTTACGAGCAGTACTTC. This codes for CASSQGGSGSYEQYF. The chain combines TRBV4-1 with TRBJ2-7, with 9 bases lining up with TRBD2. CDR1 is MGHRA, CDR2 YSYEKL, per germline. V trimming: 1 base; J trimming: 4 bases; junction bases outside the gene matches: 5. The CDR3 is made up of 15 amino acids.